This T cell receptor (beta chain) was profiled in a study of blood T cell repertoires in COVID-19. Study background: COVID-19 samples collected from the United States, Italy and Spain covered acute and convalescent phases. Nucleic acid was either cDNA or gDNA, and it came from T cells, B-cell-depleted T cells, or PBMCs.

This CDR3 has 15 amino acids. V was clipped by 0 bases and J by 3 bases; unmatched bases: 3. Germline lookup yields CDR1 SGHVS and CDR2 FQNEAQ. Original analysis: Amplification with reference gene primers provided the estimates of nucleated cell counts. Clones were sequenced by immunoSEQ multiplex PCR, and TCRdb holds only the in-frame ones, with some missing. From that table come the V and J calls and clone size; the DNA was used to work out D and trimming. The repertoire includes approximately 170,000 clones, roughly nine tenths of them detected once, and approximately 4% sits in the top ten. The origin of this receptor is an older woman with acute or convalescent COVID-19. The gene calls are TRBV7-8 and TRBJ2-7; 9 bases map to TRBD2. The sequencing input was peripheral blood. The CDR3, as DNA: TGTGCCAGCAGCTTAGCTACGACTAGCGGCTACGAGCAGTACTTC. It codes for CASSLATTSGYEQYF.